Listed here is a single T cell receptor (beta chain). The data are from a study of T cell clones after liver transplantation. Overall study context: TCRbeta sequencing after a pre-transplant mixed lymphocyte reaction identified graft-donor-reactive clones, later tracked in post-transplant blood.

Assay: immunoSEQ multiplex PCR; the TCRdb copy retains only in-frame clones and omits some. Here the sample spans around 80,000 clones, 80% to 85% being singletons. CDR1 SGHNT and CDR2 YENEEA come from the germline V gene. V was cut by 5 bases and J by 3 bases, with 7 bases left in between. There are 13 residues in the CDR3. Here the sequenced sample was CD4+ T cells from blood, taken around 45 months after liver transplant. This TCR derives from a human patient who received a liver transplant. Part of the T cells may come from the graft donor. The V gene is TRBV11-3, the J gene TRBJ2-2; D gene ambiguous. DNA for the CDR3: TGTGCCAGCAGCCTGGGGTACACCGGGGAGCTGTTTTTT. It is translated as CASSLGYTGELFF. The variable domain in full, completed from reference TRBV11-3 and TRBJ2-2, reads EAGVVQSPRYKIIEKKQPVAFWCNPISGHNTLYWYLQNLGQGPELLIRYENEEAVDDSQLPKDRFSAERLKGVDSTLKIQPAELGDSAVYLCASSLGYTGELFFGEGSRLTVL.